This TCR beta chain was captured in a study of monozygotic twins with inflammatory bowel disease. Study-level findings and limits: People with IBD had fewer clonotypes in common with others than healthy twins did, especially with disease activity. The study supported no single strong signal or clonotype linked to IBD.

TCRdb reprocessed the 5' RACE reads and reports one entry per CDR3 protein, with no DNA. This sample's table reports under 200,000 distinct CDR3 sequences. Turning to this clonotype: Its target is not known.

Germline V gene data show CDR1 as MNHEY and CDR2 as SMNVEV (reference sequence). The CDR3 sequence is 14 residues long. The receptor comes from a human donor with ulcerative colitis or Crohn's disease, or a healthy co-twin of an affected twin (not recorded which). The chain recombines TRBV27 with TRBJ2-1; there is no DNA to check the TCRdb D call of TRBD2. Sample: blood. The CDR3 here is CASRIAGGVNEQFF.